This T cell receptor beta chain was documented in a study of blood T cell repertoires in COVID-19 (TCRdb year 2020). Looking at the study overall: The collaborator samples originated in the United States, Italy and Spain and spanned the acute and convalescent phases of COVID-19. The material from the prospective study consisted of cDNA or gDNA derived from T cells, B-cell-depleted T cells, or PBMCs. Subjects who had been exposed to COVID-19, were actively infected with it, or had recovered from it provided the deeply sampled blood TCRbeta repertoires that made up the dataset. The repertoires were released in a freely available public database intended as a resource for research on the immune response to SARS-CoV-2. Samples came from the ongoing ImmuneRACE study (first 160 participants) plus 1,254 subjects from 6 global collaborators. A de-identified subject ID, COVID-19 status, age in years and sex were almost always included in the sample metadata. Where available, HLA class I and class II types were obtained from metadata supplied by the sample provider rather than from assay-based typing. Study-level results and caveats: The amount of clinical and demographic metadata varied by source and participant and was provided uncurated.

For this chain, trimming is 0 bases at the V end and 0 bases at the J end, and the number of junction bases without a gene match is 23. From cysteine to phenylalanine, the CDR3 is 24 amino acids long. Just the 72-base CDR3 DNA is kept, in frame starting at base 1. The germline V gene provides CDR1 SGDLS and CDR2 YYNGEE. In regard to this clone: Its antigen specificity is not known. The record has no base qualities; no much larger clone is one base away.

TCRbeta CDR3 regions were amplified from genomic DNA using the immunoSEQ Assay, a bias-controlled multiplex PCR. Per the authors' processing: The number of nucleated cells in each sample was estimated by amplification of reference gene primers within the assay. To quantify the absolute abundance of each unique TCRbeta CDR3 rearrangement, sequence reads were collapsed and filtered. For each sample, productive Simpson clonality was calculated as the square root of Simpson's diversity index across productive rearrangements. TCRdb retrieved this table from immuneACCESS and kept in-frame rearrangements only. Not all clones are present; in checked studies, unresolved V genes account for under half, and no reason is known for the remainder. That table furnishes V, J and clone size, whereas the DNA furnished D and trimming. In this sample the table shows 150,000 or so clones, 80% to 90% of which occur a single time. The ten largest clones add up to about an eighth of the sample.

One collaborating source in Seattle enrolled patients while the patients were actively infected and followed the patients over time throughout the course of disease. The collaborating institutions used their own protocols to collect whole blood in K2EDTA tubes. Collaborator samples were shipped for TCRbeta analysis as frozen whole blood, isolated PBMCs, or DNA extracted from either sample type. The TCR originated in a man aged 18 to 30 with COVID-19, enrolled during active disease. Recombination linked TRBV9 to TRBJ2-1; TRBD2 aligns with 11 central bases. Sequences were obtained from peripheral blood. The DNA is TGTGCCAGCAGCGTAGTCGGGGACGGACAGGGAACTAGCGGGAGCCCTAGCTCCTACAATGAGCAGTTCTTC. Its product reads: CASSVVGDGQGTSGSPSSYNEQFF.